A selection of T cell receptor beta chains follows, all from one sample in a study of beta chain features in type 1 diabetes. Using immunoSEQ multiplex PCR, the repertoire was profiled, and TCRdb retains in-frame clones only, with some absent. In the table there are 620,000 or so clones, 15% to 19% of which are singletons. The sequencing sample was made of naive CD4+ T cells from blood. These receptors all stem from a man aged 18 to 30 in good health. Each CDR3 is given with its conserved first and last residue. D genes are given only for firm matches. Clone size, where shown, is once, few, many, or a class for clones that have expanded.

V	size	D	J	DNA	CDR3
TRBV6-6	NA	NA	TRBJ1-5	TGTGCCAGCAGTTACTCTGGCAGCAATAGCAATCAGCCCCAGCATTTT	CASSYSGSNSNQPQHF
TRBV14	few	TRBD2	TRBJ2-5	TGTGCCAGCAGCCAAGGACTAGCCGGGACCCAGTACTTC	CASSQGLAGTQYF
TRBV2	few	TRBD2	TRBJ2-7	TGTGCCAGCAGTGAACCCGGCGGGGGGCAATACGAGCAGTACTTC	CASSEPGGGQYEQYF
TRBV5-5	NA	NA	TRBJ2-1	TGTGCCAGCAGCTTGGGGAGTGAGCAGTTCTTC	CASSLGSEQFF
TRBV7-9	few	NA	TRBJ2-5	TGTGCCAGCAGCAAAGAAGAGACCCAGTACTTC	CASSKEETQYF
TRBV30	NA	NA	TRBJ1-5	TGTGCCCCTGGACCGAAAAATCAGCCCCAGCATTTT	CAPGPKNQPQHF
TRBV11-2	NA	NA	TRBJ2-1	TGTGCCAGCAGCGCTCTGGACGGATTCTCCTACAATGAGCAGTTCTTC	CASSALDGFSYNEQFF
TRBV9	NA	NA	TRBJ2-1	TGTGCCAGCAGCGTTGAAAGGGGGGCTCTCTCCTACAATGAGCAGTTCTTC	CASSVERGALSYNEQFF
TRBV11-2	NA	TRBD1	TRBJ1-2	TGTGCCAGCAGCCCCAGACAGGGTTCGCCGTATGGCTACACCTTC	CASSPRQGSPYGYTF
TRBV6-1	NA	NA	TRBJ1-2	TGTGCCAGCAGTGAAGCGGCCAGGGCGTTCGATGGCTACACCTTC	CASSEAARAFDGYTF
TRBV7-2	few	NA	TRBJ1-5	TGTGCCAGCAGCCTTTCTCAGGGCAATCAGCCCCAGCATTTT	CASSLSQGNQPQHF
TRBV5-1	NA	TRBD2	TRBJ2-4	TGCGCCAGCCGTCTGACTAGCGCCTATCTAGCCAAAAACATTCAGTACTTC	CASRLTSAYLAKNIQYF
TRBV4-2	NA	TRBD2	TRBJ2-1	TGTGCCAGCAGCCCCTCAAGGACTAGCGGGAAAGTTGACAATGAGCAGTTCTTC	CASSPSRTSGKVDNEQFF
TRBV18	NA	TRBD2	TRBJ2-1	TGTGCCAGCTCACCACTGAGCGGGAGGACCTACAATGAGCAGTTCTTC	CASSPLSGRTYNEQFF
TRBV6-6	NA	TRBD2	TRBJ2-3	TGTGCCAGCAGTTCCAGGACTAGCTCAGATACGCAGTATTTT	CASSSRTSSDTQYF
TRBV18	NA	NA	TRBJ2-7	TGTGCCAGCTCACCTGGGACCGAGCGCGAGCAGTACTTC	CASSPGTEREQYF
TRBV5-1	few	TRBD1	TRBJ2-3	TGCGCCAGCAGCCCTACCGTGGGGACAGGGCCAGATACGCAGTATTTT	CASSPTVGTGPDTQYF
TRBV4-2	few	TRBD1	TRBJ1-2	TGTGCCAGCAGCCAGCGCCGGGACAGGGGGTCCTACACCTTC	CASSQRRDRGSYTF
TRBV10-3	NA	NA	TRBJ1-1	TGTGCCATCAGGAGGCAGAACACTGAAGCTTTCTTT	CAIRRQNTEAFF
TRBV18	few	NA	TRBJ2-6	TGTGCCAGCTCACCCGGACAGTCTGGGGCCAACGTCCTGACTTTC	CASSPGQSGANVLTF
TRBV28	NA	TRBD1	TRBJ2-1	TGTGCCAGCAGTTCTTGGACAGGGGCAGGCAATGAGCAGTTCTTC	CASSSWTGAGNEQFF
TRBV7-2	NA	TRBD1	TRBJ2-3	TGTGCCAGCAGCCCGGGACAGCCCACAGATACGCAGTATTTT	CASSPGQPTDTQYF
TRBV6-6	NA	NA	TRBJ1-1	TGTGCCAGCAGTTACTCTGGGGGTGGGACTGAAGCTTTCTTT	CASSYSGGGTEAFF
TRBV2	NA	NA	TRBJ1-1	TGTGCCAGCAGTGTGCAGGGTAAGAACACTGAAGCTTTCTTT	CASSVQGKNTEAFF
TRBV5-1	few	NA	TRBJ2-1	TGCGCCAGCAGCTCCGGGACCGTTGAGCAGTTCTTC	CASSSGTVEQFF
TRBV4-3	NA	TRBD1	TRBJ1-2	TGCGCCAGCAGCCAAGATCACGACAGGGGCGGCTACACCTTC	CASSQDHDRGGYTF
TRBV10-3	few	TRBD2	TRBJ2-1	TGTGCCATCAAACTAGCGGGAGAGGCGTACAATGAGCAGTTCTTC	CAIKLAGEAYNEQFF
TRBV29-1	few	NA	TRBJ1-2	TGCAGCGTTGATGAACAGGTATATGGCTACACCTTC	CSVDEQVYGYTF
TRBV7-2	few	TRBD2	TRBJ2-3	TGTGCCAGCAGCATTCGACTTAGCGGGAGTTCAGATACGCAGTATTTT	CASSIRLSGSSDTQYF
TRBV5-6	few	NA	TRBJ2-7	TGTGCCAGCAGCTTGGTCGGCGAGCAGTACTTC	CASSLVGEQYF
TRBV4-2	NA	NA	TRBJ2-7	TGTGCCAGCAGCCAAGTCGGACGAGCCTACGAGCAGTACTTC	CASSQVGRAYEQYF
TRBV9	few	TRBD1	TRBJ2-5	TGTGCCAGCAGCCTCCAGGGGGCTGAGACCCAGTACTTC	CASSLQGAETQYF
TRBV29-1	few	NA	TRBJ2-7	TGCAGCGCGGGGACCCATTCAGGGGAGCAGTACTTC	CSAGTHSGEQYF
TRBV6-6	few	NA	TRBJ1-2	TGTGCCAGCAGGGAGGGACCTATCGATGGCTACACCTTC	CASREGPIDGYTF
TRBV18	few	NA	TRBJ1-1	TGTGCCAGCTCACCTCGCGAGGTGGGTACTGAAGCTTTCTTT	CASSPREVGTEAFF
TRBV5-4	NA	NA	TRBJ2-7	TGTGCCAGCAGCTTGGCACGGAGCTCCTACGAGCAGTACTTC	CASSLARSSYEQYF
TRBV4-1	NA	TRBD1	TRBJ2-3	TGCGCCAGCAGCCATACAGGGGCGGTCACAGATACGCAGTATTTT	CASSHTGAVTDTQYF
TRBV4-2	NA	NA	TRBJ2-2	TGTGCCAGCAGCCAAGCTGGTCTTGGGGGAGGATCAGCCGGGGAGCTGTTTTTT	CASSQAGLGGGSAGELFF
TRBV28	NA	NA	TRBJ2-7	TGTGCCAGCAGTTTTGGGGTTCATGGGGAGCAGTACTTC	CASSFGVHGEQYF
TRBV7-9	few	NA	TRBJ1-5	TGTGCCAGCAGGGACAGTCCCTATCAGCCCCAGCATTTT	CASRDSPYQPQHF
TRBV6-5	NA	NA	TRBJ1-2	TGTGCCAGCAGTTACCGGGAGATGGGAGGCTACACCTTC	CASSYREMGGYTF
TRBV29-1	few	NA	TRBJ1-1	TGCAGCGTTGGGGGGTCTCGAATATCTGAAGCTTTCTTT	CSVGGSRISEAFF
TRBV7-6	few	TRBD1	TRBJ1-1	TGTGCCAGCAGCTTAGCGCCAGCCGGGGCAGGGGGCACTGAAGCTTTCTTT	CASSLAPAGAGGTEAFF
TRBV7-3	NA	NA	TRBJ2-2	TGTGCCAGCAGCTTAATCGTCCAGAACACCGGGGAGCTGTTTTTT	CASSLIVQNTGELFF
TRBV18	few	NA	TRBJ1-5	TGTGCCAGCTCACCACAATGGTTTGCAGGGTACTATAGCAATCAGCCCCAGCATTTT	CASSPQWFAGYYSNQPQHF
TRBV7-3	few	NA	TRBJ2-5	TGTGCCAGCAGCTTAGGCTACCAAGAGACCCAGTACTTC	CASSLGYQETQYF
TRBV5-4	NA	TRBD1	TRBJ2-7	TGTGCCAGCAGCTTCCCTCGGACAGGGAGCTCCTACGAGCAGTACTTC	CASSFPRTGSSYEQYF
TRBV7-9	NA	NA	TRBJ1-2	TGTGCCAGCAGCTTAGGGGCCAGTGGAGCGAGCTATGGCTACACCTTC	CASSLGASGASYGYTF
TRBV18	few	NA	TRBJ2-2	TGTGCCAGCTCACCTGGCGGCACCGGGGAGCTGTTTTTT	CASSPGGTGELFF
TRBV6-6	NA	NA	TRBJ1-4	TGTGCCAGCAGGGCAACTAATGAAAAACTGTTTTTT	CASRATNEKLFF